This entry features one T cell receptor beta chain sequence. Its antigen is as yet unknown. All donors participated as healthy donors of bone marrow. Primers: 60 Vbeta forward and 13 Jbeta reverse. Clones were read by immunoSEQ multiplex PCR, and TCRdb kept only the in-frame ones, dropping some. The table has tens of thousands of clones, approximately 68% seen once. This record comes from a study of cytomegalovirus exposure and HLA in healthy donors. Study observations and caveats: Follow-up analysis later connected one missense variant in DCLRE1C with trimming of TCR beta V- and J-genes.

This CDR3 is built from 14 residues. Germline V gene lookup returns CDR1 PRHDT and CDR2 FYEKMQ (reference sequence). After removal of 5 bases from V and 9 bases from J, the junction contained 6 bases not matched to a gene. This sequence originates from a woman in her thirties in good health and CMV-seronegative. The genes are TRBV13 and TRBJ1-6, with TRBD1 matching 8 bases. Material: PBMCs. DNA for the CDR3: TGTGCCAGCAGCCCCGGACAGGGAGGTTCACCCCTCCACTTT. Its protein product is CASSPGQGGSPLHF.